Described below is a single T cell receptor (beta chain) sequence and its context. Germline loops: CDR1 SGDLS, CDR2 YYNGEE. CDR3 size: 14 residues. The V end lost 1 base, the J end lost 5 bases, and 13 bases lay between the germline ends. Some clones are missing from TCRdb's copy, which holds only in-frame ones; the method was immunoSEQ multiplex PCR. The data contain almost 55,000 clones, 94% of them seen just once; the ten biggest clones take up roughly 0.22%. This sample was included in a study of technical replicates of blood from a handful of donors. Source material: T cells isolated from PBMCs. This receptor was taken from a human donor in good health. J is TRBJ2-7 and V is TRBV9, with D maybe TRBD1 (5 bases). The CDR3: CASSVSGLGNEQYF. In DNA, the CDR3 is TGTGCCAGCAGCGTATCAGGGTTAGGCAACGAGCAGTACTTC.